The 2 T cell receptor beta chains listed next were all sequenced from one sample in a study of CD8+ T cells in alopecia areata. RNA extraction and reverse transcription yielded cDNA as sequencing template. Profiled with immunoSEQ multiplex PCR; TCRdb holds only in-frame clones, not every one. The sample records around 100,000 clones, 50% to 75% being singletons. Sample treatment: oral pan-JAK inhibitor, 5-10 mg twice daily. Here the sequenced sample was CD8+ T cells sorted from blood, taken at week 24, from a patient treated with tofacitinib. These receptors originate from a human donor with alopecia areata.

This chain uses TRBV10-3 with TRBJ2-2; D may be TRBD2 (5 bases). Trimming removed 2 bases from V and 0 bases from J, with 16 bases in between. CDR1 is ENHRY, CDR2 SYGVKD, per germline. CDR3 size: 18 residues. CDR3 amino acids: CAISEKKRPNTNTGELFF. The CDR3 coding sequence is TGTGCCATCAGTGAGAAGAAGCGGCCCAATACGAACACCGGGGAGCTGTTTTTT.

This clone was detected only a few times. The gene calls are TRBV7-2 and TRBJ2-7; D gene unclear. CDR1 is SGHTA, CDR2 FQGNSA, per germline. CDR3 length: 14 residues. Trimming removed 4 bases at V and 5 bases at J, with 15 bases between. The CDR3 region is CASSSLPTVDEQYF. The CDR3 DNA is TGTGCCAGCAGCTCACTCCCCACGGTCGACGAGCAGTACTTC.